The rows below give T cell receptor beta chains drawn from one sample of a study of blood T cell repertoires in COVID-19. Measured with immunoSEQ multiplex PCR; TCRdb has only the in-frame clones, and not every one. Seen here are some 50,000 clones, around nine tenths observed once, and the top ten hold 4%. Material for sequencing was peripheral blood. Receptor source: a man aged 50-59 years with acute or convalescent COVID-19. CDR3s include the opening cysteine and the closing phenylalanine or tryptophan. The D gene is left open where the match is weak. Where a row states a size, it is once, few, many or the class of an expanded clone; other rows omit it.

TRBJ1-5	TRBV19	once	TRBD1	CASSSRTTGLSNQPQHF	TGTGCCAGTAGTTCCCGTACGACAGGGTTGAGCAATCAGCCCCAGCATTTT
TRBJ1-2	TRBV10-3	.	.	CAISELGVGYTF	TGTGCCATCAGTGAGTTAGGGGTTGGCTACACCTTC
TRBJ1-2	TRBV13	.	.	CASSLAGTGDGYTF	TGTGCCAGCAGCTTAGCGGGGACTGGCGATGGCTACACCTTC
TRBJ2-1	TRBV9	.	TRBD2	CASSVGTSGINEQFF	TGTGCCAGCAGCGTCGGGACTAGCGGGATCAATGAGCAGTTCTTC
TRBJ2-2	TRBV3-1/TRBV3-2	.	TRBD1	CASSQEWDRGPTGELFF	TGTGCCAGCAGCCAAGAATGGGACAGGGGACCCACCGGGGAGCTGTTTTTT
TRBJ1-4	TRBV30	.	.	CAWSDRGEKLFF	TGTGCCTGGAGTGATAGGGGGGAAAAACTGTTTTTT
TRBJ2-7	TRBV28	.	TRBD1	CASSLPGGSEQYF	TGTGCCAGCAGTTTACCAGGGGGCTCCGAGCAGTACTTC
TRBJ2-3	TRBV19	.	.	CASSITPVLARDTQYF	TGTGCCAGTAGTATAACTCCTGTTTTAGCGCGGGATACGCAGTATTTT
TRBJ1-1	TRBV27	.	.	CASSPAGNTEAFF	TGTGCCAGCAGCCCTGCAGGGAACACTGAAGCTTTCTTT
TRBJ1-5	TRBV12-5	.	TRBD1	CASGLLTGTGEFSNQPQHF	TGTGCTAGTGGTTTACTGACCGGGACAGGGGAATTTAGCAATCAGCCCCAGCATTTT
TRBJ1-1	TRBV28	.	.	CASSEPLGAETEAFF	TGTGCCAGCAGCGAACCATTAGGGGCCGAGACTGAAGCTTTCTTT
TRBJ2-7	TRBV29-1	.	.	CSVTSGLGREQYF	TGCAGCGTCACGAGCGGCCTTGGCCGCGAGCAGTACTTC
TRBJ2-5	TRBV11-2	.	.	CASSLGQTQETQYF	TGTGCCAGCAGCTTAGGACAGACCCAAGAGACCCAGTACTTC